This T cell receptor beta chain was identified in a study of early T cells in non-severe SARS-CoV-2 infection. At the level of the study: Sequencing targeted bulk RNA from unsorted whole blood, leaving chains unpaired. Study-wide points: Matching with VDJdb favored anti-spike CD8 responses (missing private and CD4 specificities).

This clonotype was seen more than once but under ten times. Antigen: not known. V shed 6 bases and J 4 bases; nucleotides not matched to a gene: 11. The germline gives CDR1 MDHEN, CDR2 SYDVKM. The CDR3 contains 15 residues. Unique molecular identifier tags were affixed to discrete cDNA molecules. TCRdb re-derived calls from the 5' RACE reads in MiXCR, one entry per CDR3 protein. The profile shows tens of thousands of distinct CDR3 sequences, around 10% of them singletons. The sample consisted of whole blood. V gene TRBV28 combines with J gene TRBJ1-2, with TRBD1 matching 7 bases. The TCR was taken from an adult who was a healthcare worker with PCR-confirmed SARS-CoV-2 infection or an uninfected control (not recorded which). This chain's CDR3 is CASSSGEGGGYGYTF. CDR3 bases: TGTGCCAGCAGCTCGGGGGAAGGGGGCGGCTATGGCTACACCTTC.